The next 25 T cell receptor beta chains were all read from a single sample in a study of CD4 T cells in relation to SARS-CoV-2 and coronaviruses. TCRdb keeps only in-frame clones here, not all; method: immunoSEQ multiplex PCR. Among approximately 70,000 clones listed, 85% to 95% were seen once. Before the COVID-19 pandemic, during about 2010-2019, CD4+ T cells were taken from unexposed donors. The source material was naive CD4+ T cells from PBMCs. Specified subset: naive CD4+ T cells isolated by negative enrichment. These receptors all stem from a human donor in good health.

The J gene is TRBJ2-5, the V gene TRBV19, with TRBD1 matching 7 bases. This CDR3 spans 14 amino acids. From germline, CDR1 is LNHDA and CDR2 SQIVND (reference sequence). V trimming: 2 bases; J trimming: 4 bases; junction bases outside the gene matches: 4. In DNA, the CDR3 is TGTGCCAGTAGTATATACCCAGGGGGAGAGACCCAGTACTTC. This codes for CASSIYPGGETQYF.

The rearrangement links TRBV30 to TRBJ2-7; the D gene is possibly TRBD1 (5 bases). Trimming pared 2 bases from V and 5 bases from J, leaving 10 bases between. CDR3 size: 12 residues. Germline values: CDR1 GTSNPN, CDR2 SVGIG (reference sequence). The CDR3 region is CAWSQQGNEQYF. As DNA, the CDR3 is TGTGCCTGGAGTCAGCAGGGTAACGAGCAGTACTTC.

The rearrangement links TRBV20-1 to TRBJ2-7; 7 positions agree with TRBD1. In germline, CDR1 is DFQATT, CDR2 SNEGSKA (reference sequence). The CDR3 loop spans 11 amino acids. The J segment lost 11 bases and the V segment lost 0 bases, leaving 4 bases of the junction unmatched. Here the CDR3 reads CSARDGDREYF. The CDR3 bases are TGCAGTGCTAGAGATGGAGACAGGGAGTACTTC.

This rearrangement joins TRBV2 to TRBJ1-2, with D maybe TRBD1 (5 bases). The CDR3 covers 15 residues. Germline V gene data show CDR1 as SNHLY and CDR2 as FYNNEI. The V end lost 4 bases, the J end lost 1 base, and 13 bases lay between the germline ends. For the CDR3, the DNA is TGTGCCAGCAGTGCTGCGGGGCAGGGTAACTATGGCTACACCTTC. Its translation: CASSAAGQGNYGYTF. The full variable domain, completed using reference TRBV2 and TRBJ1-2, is EPEVTQTPSHQVTQMGQEVILRCVPISNHLYFYWYRQILGQKVEFLVSFYNNEISEKSEIFDDQFSVERPDGSNFTLKIRSTKLEDSAMYFCASSAAGQGNYGYTFGSGTRLTVV.

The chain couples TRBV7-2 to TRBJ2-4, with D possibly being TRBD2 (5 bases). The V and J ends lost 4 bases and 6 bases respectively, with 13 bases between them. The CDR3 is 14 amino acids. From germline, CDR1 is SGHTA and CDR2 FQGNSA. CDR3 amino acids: CASSSWEPANIQYF. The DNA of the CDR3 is TGTGCCAGCAGCTCGTGGGAGCCCGCAAACATTCAGTACTTC.

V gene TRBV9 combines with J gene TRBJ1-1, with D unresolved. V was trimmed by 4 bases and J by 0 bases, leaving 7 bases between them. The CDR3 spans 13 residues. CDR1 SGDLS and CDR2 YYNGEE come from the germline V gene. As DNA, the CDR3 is TGTGCCAGCAGCTTTTCCATGAACACTGAAGCTTTCTTT. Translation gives CASSFSMNTEAFF.

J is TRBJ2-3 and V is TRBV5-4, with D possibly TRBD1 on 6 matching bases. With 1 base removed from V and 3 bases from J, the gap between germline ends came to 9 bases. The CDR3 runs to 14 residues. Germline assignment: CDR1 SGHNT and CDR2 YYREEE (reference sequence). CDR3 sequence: CASSLRQGTDTQYF. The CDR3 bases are TGTGCCAGCAGCTTGAGGCAGGGGACAGATACGCAGTATTTT.

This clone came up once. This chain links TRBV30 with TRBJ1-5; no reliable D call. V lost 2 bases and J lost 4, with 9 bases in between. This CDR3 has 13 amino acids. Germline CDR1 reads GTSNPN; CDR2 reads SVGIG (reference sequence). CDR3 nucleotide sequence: TGTGCCTGGAGTTGGGCAGCGAATCAGCCCCAGCATTTT. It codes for CAWSWAANQPQHF.

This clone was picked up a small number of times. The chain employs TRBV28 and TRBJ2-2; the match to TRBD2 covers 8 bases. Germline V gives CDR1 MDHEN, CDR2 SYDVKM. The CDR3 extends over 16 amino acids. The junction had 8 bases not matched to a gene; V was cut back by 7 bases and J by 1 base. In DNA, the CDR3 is TGTGCCAGCATCTTAGCGGGGTCCTTGAACACCGGGGAGCTGTTTTTT. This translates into CASILAGSLNTGELFF.

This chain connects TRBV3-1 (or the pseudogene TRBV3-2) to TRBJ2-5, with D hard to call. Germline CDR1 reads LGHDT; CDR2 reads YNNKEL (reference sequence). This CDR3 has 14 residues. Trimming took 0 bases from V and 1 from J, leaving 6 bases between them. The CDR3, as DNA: TGTGCCAGCAGCCAAGAACGGCCCCAAGAGACCCAGTACTTC. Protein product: CASSQERPQETQYF.

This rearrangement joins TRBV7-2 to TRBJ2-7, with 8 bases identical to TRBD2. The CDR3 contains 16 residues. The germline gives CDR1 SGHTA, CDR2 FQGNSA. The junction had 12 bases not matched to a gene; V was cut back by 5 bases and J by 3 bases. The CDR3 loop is CASSLGPEAGVYEQYF. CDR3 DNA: TGTGCCAGCAGCCTAGGCCCTGAAGCGGGGGTCTACGAGCAGTACTTC.

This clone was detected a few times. CDR3 nucleotide sequence: TGTGCCAGCACCAACCGGGGGGCCGGGGAGCTGTTTTTT. Translated: CASTNRGAGELFF. The J gene is TRBJ2-2, the V gene TRBV2; 7 bases fit TRBD2. Germline CDR1 reads SNHLY; CDR2 reads FYNNEI. The CDR3 has 13 residues. J gave up 6 bases and V 7 bases, and 5 bases lay outside the gene matches.

The CDR3 bases are TGTGCCAGCAGTGAACACCAGACCTACGAGCAGTACTTC. Translated, it gives CASSEHQTYEQYF. This chain uses TRBV12-3 or TRBV12-4 with TRBJ2-7; D is ambiguous. Trimming took 5 bases from V and 2 from J, leaving 10 bases between them. The CDR3 loop spans 13 amino acids.

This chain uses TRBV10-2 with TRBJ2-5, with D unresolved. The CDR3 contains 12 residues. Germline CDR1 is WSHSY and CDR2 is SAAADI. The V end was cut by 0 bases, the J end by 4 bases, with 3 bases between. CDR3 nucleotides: TGCGCCAGCAGTGAGTCCCTAGAGACCCAGTACTTC. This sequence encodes CASSESLETQYF.

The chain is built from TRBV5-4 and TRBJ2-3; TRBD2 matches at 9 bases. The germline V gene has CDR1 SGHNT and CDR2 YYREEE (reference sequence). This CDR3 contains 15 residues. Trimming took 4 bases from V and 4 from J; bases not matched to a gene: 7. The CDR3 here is CASSPGGRAPDTQYF. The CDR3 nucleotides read TGTGCCAGCAGCCCCGGCGGGAGGGCCCCAGATACGCAGTATTTT.

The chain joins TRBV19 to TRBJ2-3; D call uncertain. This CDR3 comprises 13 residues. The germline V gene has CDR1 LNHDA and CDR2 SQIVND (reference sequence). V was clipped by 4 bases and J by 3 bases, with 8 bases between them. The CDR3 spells CASSTRFTDTQYF. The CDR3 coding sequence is TGTGCCAGTAGTACACGATTTACAGATACGCAGTATTTT.

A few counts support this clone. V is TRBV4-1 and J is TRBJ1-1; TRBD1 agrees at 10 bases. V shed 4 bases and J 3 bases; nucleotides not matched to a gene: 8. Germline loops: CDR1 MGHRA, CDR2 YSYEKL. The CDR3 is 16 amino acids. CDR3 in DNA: TGCGCCAGCAGCCGTTCGGGACAGGGGATTGACACTGAAGCTTTCTTT. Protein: CASSRSGQGIDTEAFF.

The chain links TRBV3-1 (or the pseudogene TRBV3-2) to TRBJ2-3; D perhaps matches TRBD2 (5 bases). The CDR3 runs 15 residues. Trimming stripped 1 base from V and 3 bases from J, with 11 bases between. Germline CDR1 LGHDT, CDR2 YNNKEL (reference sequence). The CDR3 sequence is CASSQGPAETDTQYF. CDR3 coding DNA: TGTGCCAGCAGCCAAGGACCAGCGGAGACAGATACGCAGTATTTT.

In nucleotides, the CDR3 is TGTGCCATCAGTGAGTCTTTCACGGAAAATTCACCCCTCCACTTT. Its protein is CAISESFTENSPLHF. The chain recombines TRBV10-3 with TRBJ1-6; D gene unclear. The length of the CDR3 is 15 residues. Germline CDR1 reads ENHRY; CDR2 reads SYGVKD. V lost 0 bases to trimming and J lost 7 bases, with 10 bases between them.

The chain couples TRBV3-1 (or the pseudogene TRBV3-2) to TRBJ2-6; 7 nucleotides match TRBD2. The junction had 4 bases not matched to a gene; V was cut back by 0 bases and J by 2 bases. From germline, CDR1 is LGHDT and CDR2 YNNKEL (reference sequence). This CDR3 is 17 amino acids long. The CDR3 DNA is TGTGCCAGCAGCCAAGACGGGGCGGGGGCTGGGGCCAACGTCCTGACTTTC. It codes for CASSQDGAGAGANVLTF.

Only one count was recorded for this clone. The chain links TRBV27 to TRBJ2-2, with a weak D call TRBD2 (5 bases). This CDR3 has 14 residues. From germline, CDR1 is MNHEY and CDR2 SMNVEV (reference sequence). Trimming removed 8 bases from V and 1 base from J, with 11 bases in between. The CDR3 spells CASLRVWNTGELFF. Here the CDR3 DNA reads TGTGCCAGCTTGAGGGTGTGGAACACCGGGGAGCTGTTTTTT.

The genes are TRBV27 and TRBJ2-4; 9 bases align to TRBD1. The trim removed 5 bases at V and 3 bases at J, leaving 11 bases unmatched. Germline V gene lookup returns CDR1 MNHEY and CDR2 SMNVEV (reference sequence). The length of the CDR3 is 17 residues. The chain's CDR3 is CASSPPPGQGHKNIQYF. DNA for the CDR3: TGTGCCAGCAGTCCGCCCCCGGGACAGGGTCACAAAAACATTCAGTACTTC.

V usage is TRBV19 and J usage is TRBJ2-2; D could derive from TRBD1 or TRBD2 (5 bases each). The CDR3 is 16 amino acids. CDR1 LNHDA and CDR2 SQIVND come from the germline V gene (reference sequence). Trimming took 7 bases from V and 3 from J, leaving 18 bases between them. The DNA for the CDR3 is TGTGCCAGTACCGTGGGTGGGGACCCGTACACCGGGGAGCTGTTTTTT. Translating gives CASTVGGDPYTGELFF.

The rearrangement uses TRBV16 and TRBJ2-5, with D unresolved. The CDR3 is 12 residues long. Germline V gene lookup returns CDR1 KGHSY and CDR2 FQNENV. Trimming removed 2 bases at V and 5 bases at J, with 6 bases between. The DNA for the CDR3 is TGTGCCAGCAGCCAACCCGGCGAGACCCAGTACTTC. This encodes CASSQPGETQYF. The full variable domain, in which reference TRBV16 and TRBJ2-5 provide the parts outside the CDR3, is GEEVAQTPKHLVRGEGQKAKLYCAPIKGHSYVFWYQQVLKNEFKFLISFQNENVFDETGMPKERFSAKCLPNSPCSLEIQATKLEDSAVYFCASSQPGETQYFGPGTRLLVL.

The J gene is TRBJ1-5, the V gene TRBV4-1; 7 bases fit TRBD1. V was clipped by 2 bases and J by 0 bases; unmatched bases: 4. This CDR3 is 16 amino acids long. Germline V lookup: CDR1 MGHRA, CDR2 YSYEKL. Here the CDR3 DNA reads TGCGCCAGCAGCCAATCGGGACAGTATAGCAATCAGCCCCAGCATTTT. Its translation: CASSQSGQYSNQPQHF.